Below, 25 T cell receptor beta chains from the same sample are listed, as sequenced in a study of OX40 agonist ivuxolimab in advanced cancers. Clones were read by immunoSEQ multiplex PCR, and TCRdb kept only the in-frame ones, dropping some. The table records about 62,000 clones, 60% to 85% of them present only once. Here the sequenced sample was CD4+ or CD8+ T cells sorted from blood, taken in a trial of the OX40 agonist ivuxolimab. All receptors come from an adult with an advanced solid tumor such as melanoma, head and neck, liver or kidney cancer.

The chain has TRBV5-1 and TRBJ2-7; TRBD1 matches 7 bases. The CDR3 extends over 15 amino acids. The germline V gene encodes CDR1 SGHRS and CDR2 YFSETQ. Germline trimming cut 0 bases from V and 3 bases from J; bases unmatched to any gene: 6. CDR3 nucleotide sequence: TGCGCCAGCAGCTTGGAGGGTAACAGGGGCTACGAGCAGTACTTC. Translation gives CASSLEGNRGYEQYF.

V and J are TRBV11-2 and TRBJ2-7; a possible D gene is TRBD2 (6 bases). The CDR3 loop spans 14 amino acids. From germline, CDR1 is SGHAT and CDR2 FQNNGV. The V gene lost 5 bases and the J gene lost 2 bases, with 13 bases spanning the gap. The CDR3 coding sequence is TGTGCCAGCAGCATCCTTAGCGGAACCTACGAGCAGTACTTC. This translates into CASSILSGTYEQYF. The entire variable domain, with the rest obtained from reference TRBV11-2 and TRBJ2-7, is as follows: EAGVAQSPRYKIIEKRQSVAFWCNPISGHATLYWYQQILGQGPKLLIQFQNNGVVDDSQLPKDRFSAERLKGVDSTLKIQPAKLEDSAVYLCASSILSGTYEQYFGPGTRLTVT.

This clone has more than one count but fewer than ten. CDR3: CASSRQGAFYEQYF. CDR3 in DNA: TGCGCCAGCAGCCGACAGGGGGCGTTCTACGAGCAGTACTTC. The gene calls are TRBV5-1 and TRBJ2-7, with 10 bases aligning to TRBD1. V shed 4 bases and J 3 bases; nucleotides not matched to a gene: 4. The CDR3 has 14 amino acids. CDR1 is SGHRS, CDR2 YFSETQ, per germline.

The chain employs TRBV2 and TRBJ1-3; D remains unclear. CDR1 is SNHLY and CDR2 is FYNNEI in the germline V gene. The CDR3 totals 16 residues. V was pared by 1 base and J by 2 bases, with 12 bases between. DNA of the CDR3: TGTGCCAGCAGTGAAGGTGGCTCAGCCACTGGAAACACCATATATTTT. This codes for CASSEGGSATGNTIYF.

This clone has a handful of counts. V usage is TRBV27 and J usage is TRBJ1-1; D is uncertain. V gave up 0 bases and J gave up 1 base, with 9 bases separating them. The CDR3 loop spans 15 amino acids. Germline loops: CDR1 MNHEY, CDR2 SMNVEV (reference sequence). Here the CDR3 reads CASSLSGLRNTEAFF. The CDR3 DNA is TGTGCCAGCAGTTTATCGGGCTTAAGGAACACTGAAGCTTTCTTT.

The chain has TRBV7-2 and TRBJ2-7; D is possibly TRBD1 (5 bases). Germline lookup yields CDR1 SGHTA and CDR2 FQGNSA. The ends were cut back, 6 bases at V and 1 base at J, with 13 bases in the middle. The CDR3 is 14 amino acids. CDR3 DNA: TGTGCCAGCAGTTGGACAAGGAATTCCTACGAGCAGTACTTC. Translating it yields CASSWTRNSYEQYF.

This clone was seen only a few times. The sample holds other DNA sequences that translate to the same CDR3. V and J are TRBV9 and TRBJ2-3, with 8 bases fitting TRBD2. V trimming: 4 bases; J trimming: 0 bases; junction bases outside the gene matches: 1. The germline gives CDR1 SGDLS, CDR2 YYNGEE. The CDR3 covers 14 residues. The CDR3 sequence is CASSPSGSTDTQYF. CDR3 DNA sequence: TGTGCCAGCAGCCCTAGCGGGAGCACAGATACGCAGTATTTT.

The chain is built from TRBV19 and TRBJ2-1; 8 nucleotides align to TRBD2. There are 17 residues in the CDR3. Germline loops: CDR1 LNHDA, CDR2 SQIVND (reference sequence). J was trimmed by 0 bases and V by 4 bases; bases with no gene match: 8. CDR3 bases: TGTGCCAGTAGTACCACCCTCCGGGGGGGCTCCTACAATGAGCAGTTCTTC. Protein sequence: CASSTTLRGGSYNEQFF.

The rearrangement links TRBV7-6 to TRBJ2-7, with D tentatively TRBD2 (6 bases). Germline-derived CDR1 and CDR2 are SGHVS and FNYEAQ. The CDR3 runs 17 residues. V was shortened by 3 bases and J by 6 bases, with 24 bases between the two germline ends. The CDR3 here is CASSFVPGAHGSGEQYF. The CDR3 DNA follows: TGTGCCAGCAGCTTCGTCCCCGGGGCACACGGGAGTGGCGAGCAGTACTTC.

This chain uses TRBV6-6 with TRBJ2-7, with D perhaps TRBD1 (5 bases). The CDR3 is made up of 13 amino acids. CDR1 and CDR2 from the germline V gene are MNHNY and SVGAGI (reference sequence). V dropped 0 bases and J dropped 6 bases, with 9 bases sitting between them. CDR3: CASSYSSGLEQYF. For the CDR3, the DNA is TGTGCCAGCAGTTACTCTTCAGGGCTCGAGCAGTACTTC.

The J gene is TRBJ1-5, the V gene TRBV7-9, with D tentatively TRBD1 (5 bases). Germline-derived CDR1 and CDR2 are SEHNR and FQNEAQ (reference sequence). The CDR3 extends over 14 amino acids. Deletions cut 4 bases from V and 7 bases from J, with 14 bases between. The CDR3 DNA sequence: TGTGCCAGCAGCTCTCTCAGGGAAATGCAGCCCCAGCATTTT. This sequence encodes CASSSLREMQPQHF.

The chain combines TRBV5-1 with TRBJ2-3; the D gene is possibly TRBD1 (7 bases). CDR1 SGHRS and CDR2 YFSETQ come from the germline V gene. The length of the CDR3 is 16 residues. The germline V and J ends were trimmed by 5 bases and 0 bases, with 16 bases remaining between them. CDR3 protein: CASRGGQTTSTDTQYF. The CDR3 coding sequence is TGCGCCAGCAGGGGGGGACAGACAACTAGCACAGATACGCAGTATTTT.

The V and J genes are TRBV5-5 and TRBJ1-1; 7 nucleotides align to TRBD1. The V segment lost 4 bases and the J segment 0 bases; nucleotides outside the gene matches: 6. This CDR3 region has 15 residues. Germline CDR1 and CDR2: SGHKS and YYEKEE (reference sequence). The CDR3 DNA follows: TGTGCCAGCAGCGCCGGACAGGCAATGAACACTGAAGCTTTCTTT. It codes for CASSAGQAMNTEAFF.

J is TRBJ2-2 and V is TRBV28; 8 nucleotides agree with TRBD2. This CDR3 spans 15 amino acids. With 2 bases clipped from V and 6 bases from J, the junction kept 5 bases outside the gene matches. In germline, CDR1 is MDHEN, CDR2 SYDVKM. The CDR3 here is CASSLIASGPGELFF. CDR3 DNA sequence: TGTGCCAGCAGTTTAATTGCTAGCGGGCCCGGGGAGCTGTTTTTT.

V gene TRBV19 combines with J gene TRBJ2-3, with TRBD2 matching 10 bases. Unmatched junction bases numbered 12, after V lost 10 bases and J lost 5 bases. The CDR3 runs to 15 residues. CDR1 is LNHDA, CDR2 SQIVND, per germline (reference sequence). CDR3 protein: CAIGSGGAWRDTQYF. CDR3 nucleotides: TGTGCCATAGGAAGCGGGGGGGCGTGGAGAGATACGCAGTATTTT.

V is TRBV15 and J is TRBJ2-3; 8 bases fit TRBD1. Germline-derived CDR1 and CDR2 are LNHNV and YYDKDF (reference sequence). Germline trimming cut 5 bases from V and 5 bases from J; bases unmatched to any gene: 9. This CDR3 comprises 15 residues. This chain's CDR3 is CATSRNTGGGDTQYF. For the CDR3, the DNA is TGTGCCACCAGCCGTAATACAGGGGGTGGAGATACGCAGTATTTT.

This clone was seen only a few times. The rearrangement uses TRBV4-3 and TRBJ1-3; D is uncertain. V gave up 3 bases and J gave up 5 bases, with 17 bases separating them. Germline CDR1 is LGHNA and CDR2 is YSLEER. The CDR3 sequence is 16 residues long. The CDR3 DNA is TGCGCCAGCAGCCAGGCCCGGCAGTTCCTTCGAAACACCATATATTTT. It codes for CASSQARQFLRNTIYF.

The J gene is TRBJ2-1, the V gene TRBV27; D not certain. Germline CDR1 is MNHEY and CDR2 is SMNVEV (reference sequence). This CDR3 contains 12 residues. Trimming removed 5 bases from V and 6 bases from J, with 8 bases in between. CDR3 sequence reads: CASSARFNEQFF. The CDR3 nucleotides read TGTGCCAGCAGTGCCCGATTCAATGAGCAGTTCTTC.

The rearrangement joins TRBV5-4 to TRBJ2-3; 12 bases agree with TRBD2. Trimming at V came to 3 bases and at J to 5 bases, leaving 7 bases not matched to a gene. CDR3 length: 16 amino acids. Germline CDR1 and CDR2: SGHNT and YYREEE (reference sequence). In DNA, the CDR3 is TGTGCCAGCAGCTCCGGGACTAGCGGGCGGCAAGATACGCAGTATTTT. Amino acid sequence: CASSSGTSGRQDTQYF.

CDR3 sequence reads: CASSQLAGGTDTQYF. CDR3 sequence (DNA): TGTGCCAGCAGCCAACTAGCGGGGGGCACAGATACGCAGTATTTT. The genes are TRBV14 and TRBJ2-3, with 10 bases lining up with TRBD2. The CDR3 totals 15 residues. Unmatched junction bases numbered 0, after V lost 2 bases and J lost 1 base. Per the germline V gene, CDR1 is SGHDN and CDR2 is FVKESK.

This chain connects TRBV6-5 to TRBJ1-2; 7 nucleotides match TRBD1. Trimming at V came to 4 bases and at J to 5 bases, leaving 4 bases not matched to a gene. Germline CDR1 reads MNHEY; CDR2 reads SVGAGI. This CDR3 comprises 13 residues. The CDR3 nucleotides read TGTGCCAGCAGTTGGGACAGCAAGTATGGCTACACCTTC. Its protein product is CASSWDSKYGYTF.

The gene calls are TRBV7-7 and TRBJ1-2; D might be TRBD1 (5 bases). Germline-derived CDR1 and CDR2 are SSHAT and FNYEAQ (reference sequence). V was trimmed by 6 bases and J by 0 bases, leaving 23 bases between them. CDR3 length equals 18 residues. CDR3 nucleotide sequence: TGTGCCAGCAGAAACGTCGGTCCAGGGTGTTACGCTAACTATGGCTACACCTTC. Protein: CASRNVGPGCYANYGYTF.

The chain has TRBV6-5 and TRBJ2-7; no definite D call. The germline CDR1 and CDR2 sequences are MNHEY and SVGAGI. Trimming took 7 bases from V and 0 from J, leaving 10 bases between them. The CDR3 sequence is 13 residues long. The CDR3 DNA sequence: TGTGCCAGCACCCGGGCAGGCTCCTACGAGCAGTACTTC. Translation: CASTRAGSYEQYF.

V gene TRBV5-5 combines with J gene TRBJ1-1; D is uncertain. Trimming removed 4 bases at V and 6 bases at J, with 10 bases between. In germline, CDR1 is SGHKS, CDR2 YYEKEE (reference sequence). The CDR3 is 12 amino acids. The CDR3 sequence: CASSVWRAEAFF. CDR3 bases: TGTGCCAGCAGCGTTTGGAGGGCTGAAGCTTTCTTT.

This chain connects TRBV11-3 to TRBJ2-3; D uncertain. CDR1 SGHNT and CDR2 YENEEA come from the germline V gene. The CDR3 has 12 amino acids. Deletions cut 4 bases from V and 0 bases from J, with 2 bases between. The CDR3 spells CASSYSTDTQYF. The CDR3 DNA sequence: TGTGCCAGCAGCTATAGCACAGATACGCAGTATTTT.